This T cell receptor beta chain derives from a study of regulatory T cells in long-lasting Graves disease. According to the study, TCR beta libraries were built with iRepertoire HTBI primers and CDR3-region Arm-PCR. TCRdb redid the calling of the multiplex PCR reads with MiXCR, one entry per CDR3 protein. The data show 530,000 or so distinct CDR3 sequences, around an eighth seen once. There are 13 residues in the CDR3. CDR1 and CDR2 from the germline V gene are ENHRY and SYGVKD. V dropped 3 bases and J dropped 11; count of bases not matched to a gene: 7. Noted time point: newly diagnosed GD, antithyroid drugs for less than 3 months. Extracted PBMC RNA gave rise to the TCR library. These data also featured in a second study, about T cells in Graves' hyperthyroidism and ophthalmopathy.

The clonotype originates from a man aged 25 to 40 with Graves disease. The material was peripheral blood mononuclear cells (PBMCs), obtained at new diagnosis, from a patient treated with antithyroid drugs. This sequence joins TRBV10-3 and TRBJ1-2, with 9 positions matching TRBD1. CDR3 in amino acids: CAISEKGQGPYTF. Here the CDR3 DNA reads TGTGCCATCAGTGAAAAGGGACAGGGTCCTTACACCTTC.